This entry is about one TCR beta chain. In its sample, this clone was seen a few times. No antigen is known for it. Base qualities are not provided; no much larger clone lies one nucleotide away. Libraries came from the immunoSEQ multiplex PCR assay. For TCR sequencing, RNA was extracted from every sample and reverse transcribed into cDNA to serve as template. SuperScript III was used to make first-strand cDNA, primed with a 2:1 mix of oligo-dT and random hexamers. A synthetic immune receptor repertoire was used to measure amplification bias, and any remaining bias was corrected computationally. In the authors' own workflow: After raw reads were preprocessed to remove errors, the CDR3 was defined following IMGT conventions as running from the conserved cysteine to phenylalanine. Clonality was computed by normalizing Shannon entropy by log2 of the number of productive unique TCRs and subtracting the result from 1. Whether each scalp clone was CD4 or CD8 was inferred by checking scalp TCRbeta sequences against the CD4 and CD8 repertoires from sorted blood. Sourced from immuneACCESS, this table was stored by TCRdb with only in-frame sequences that have V and J called. A share of the clones is absent; for the studies checked, an unresolved V gene accounts for under half, and the remainder has no known explanation. V, J and clone size were drawn from that table, and D and trimming were deduced from the DNA. The sample table shows over 150,000 clones, and roughly 50% are seen once. Roughly 5% of the sample comes from the top ten.

The sample belongs to a study of CD8+ T cells in alopecia areata (dated by TCRdb to 2017 to 2018). The study in broad terms: The treated patients took part in an open-label pilot trial in which moderate-to-severe alopecia areata was treated with oral tofacitinib at 5 to 10 mg twice daily. Biopsies were taken from tofacitinib-treated patients at baseline and at 4 and 24 weeks of treatment, and a later scalp biopsy was taken in several of the tofacitinib-treated patients. Clonality in the scalp was compared among normal scalp (n=4), patchy alopecia areata scalp (n=8), and alopecia totalis/universalis scalp (n=8). Patients received tofacitinib for 6 to 18 months and were then followed off drug for 6 months to check for delayed response and recurrence. RNA came from the PAXgene miRNA kit for fixed scalp, the miRNeasy kit for PBMCs, and the RNeasy kit for mouse skin. Scalp tissue and sorted CD4+ and CD8+ peripheral blood T cells from patchy and totalis/universalis alopecia areata patients and from healthy controls were covered by human TCRbeta sequencing. immunoSEQ multiplex PCR using 35 Vbeta forward primers and 13 Jbeta reverse primers was used to amplify TCRbeta CDR3 regions. The SALT score, which quantifies the percentage of affected scalp surface area, was used to measure disease severity in treated patients. In both human patients and the C3H/HeJ mouse model, the study applied high-throughput TCRbeta sequencing to look at T cell clonal expansion in alopecia areata. The investigation overall reported the following: With tofacitinib, both scalp clonality and the number of expanded CD8+ clones among the top 100 scalp clones went down significantly. Many expanded lesional clones persisted in scalp and blood during tofacitinib treatment, which may partly explain relapse after stopping treatment. Compared with normal scalp, lesional scalp had higher clonality and more expanded CD8+ clones, particularly in alopecia totalis/universalis, a pattern that suggests antigenic drive. Scalp TCR repertoire analysis is complicated because resident alphabeta T cells in normal human skin are also sequenced, whereas mouse skin is dominated by gammadelta T cells. Because the treated cohort was small and had only one nonresponder, larger studies are needed to examine links between baseline CD8+ expansion and response. Compared with mice, TCR sequences shared between patients were less clear, possibly partly because of HLA diversity across the patient population.

This specimen's time point label, interpreted: roughly 24 weeks on oral tofacitinib. The sample's treatment or condition label, decoded: oral pan-JAK inhibitor, 5-10 mg twice daily. Peripheral blood and lesional scalp punch biopsies were obtained from patients with alopecia areata. PBMCs were isolated by density centrifugation and stained for CD3, CD4 and CD8, and CD4+ and CD8+ T cells were sorted on a FACSAria. Trimming costs V 1 base and J 7 bases, and their ends lie 9 bases apart. Reading the germline V gene gives CDR1 SGHRS and CDR2 YFSETQ. The CDR3 spans 12 residues, from the cysteine through the phenylalanine. Kept here is only the CDR3 DNA, which spans 36 bases and is read in frame from base 1.

The material was CD4+ T cells sorted from blood, obtained at week 24, from a patient treated with tofacitinib. This chain is built from TRBV5-1 and TRBJ2-7; the D gene is possibly TRBD2, with 5 bases matching. The clonotype was recovered from a human donor with alopecia areata. The CDR3 amino acid sequence is: CASSLQPGEQYF. The DNA sequence is as follows: TGCGCCAGCAGCTTGCAACCGGGGGAGCAGTACTTC.